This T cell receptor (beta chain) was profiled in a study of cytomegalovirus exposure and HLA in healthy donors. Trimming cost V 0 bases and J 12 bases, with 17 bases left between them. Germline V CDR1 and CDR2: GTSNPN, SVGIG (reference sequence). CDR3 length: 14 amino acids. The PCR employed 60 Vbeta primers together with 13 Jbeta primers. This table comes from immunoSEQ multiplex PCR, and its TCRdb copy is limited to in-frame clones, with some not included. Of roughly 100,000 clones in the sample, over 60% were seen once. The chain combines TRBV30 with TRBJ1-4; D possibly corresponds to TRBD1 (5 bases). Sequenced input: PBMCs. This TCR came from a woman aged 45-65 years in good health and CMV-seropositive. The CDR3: CAWSVEGEVEELFF. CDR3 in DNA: TGTGCCTGGAGTGTAGAAGGGGAGGTGGAGGAACTGTTTTTT.